This T cell receptor beta chain is drawn from a study of OX40 agonist ivuxolimab in advanced cancers. The ends lost 4 bases at V and 1 base at J; junction bases unmatched: 1. CDR1 MNHNS and CDR2 SASEGT come from the germline V gene. The length of the CDR3 is 15 residues. For this clone: The target antigen is unknown.

Overall study findings and caveats: Blood T cells, both CD4+ and CD8+, expanded clonally by week 6 at 0.1 to 3.0 mg/kg.

TCRdb keeps only in-frame clones here, not all; method: immunoSEQ multiplex PCR. The profile shows some 66,000 clones, around 87% of them singletons. The sample here was CD4+ or CD8+ T cells sorted from blood, taken in a trial of the OX40 agonist ivuxolimab. V is TRBV6-1 and J is TRBJ2-2; 9 nucleotides agree with TRBD1. The sequence derives from an adult with an advanced solid tumor such as melanoma, head and neck, liver or kidney cancer. Here the CDR3 reads CASSAGQGNTGELFF. The DNA for the CDR3 is TGTGCCAGCAGTGCGGGACAGGGGAACACCGGGGAGCTGTTTTTT.